This TCR beta chain came from a study of vaccination and CD4 T cells after COVID-19. The overall study: Researchers treated control cultures with a CEFX pool, an HIV-1 Nef pool, or no peptide.

Treatment meaning: roughly ten-day PBMC culture with coronavirus spike peptide pools or control peptides (ViraFEST assay). Once peptide pools had expanded antigen-specific T cells, ViraFEST sequenced TCRs. V was trimmed by 1 base and J by 1 base, leaving 20 bases between them. The CDR3 runs to 18 residues. Germline V gene lookup returns CDR1 LGHNA and CDR2 YNFKEQ. On this clonotype: Its specificity is not known.

Sequenced with the Oncomine TCR Beta short-read assay was DNA taken from cultured CD4+ T cells. TCRdb itself ran the PCR reads through MiXCR, one entry per CDR3 protein. The sample yields fewer than 15,000 distinct CDR3 sequences, roughly 43% seen once. The material sequenced was CD4+ T cells from blood, cultured in vitro. The V gene is TRBV4-2, the J gene TRBJ2-7; D is ambiguous. The clonotype was recovered from a human donor who had recovered from COVID-19. CDR3 coding DNA: TGTGCCAGCAGCCAAGCCACTAAAGGTATAAGGTTTTCCTACGAGCAGTACTTC. Translated, it gives CASSQATKGIRFSYEQYF.